What follows are 29 T cell receptor beta chains derived from one specimen sequenced in a study of tumor-infiltrating lymphocytes in primary liver carcinoma. Starting from approximately 470 ng of total RNA, TCR beta cDNA was produced with a primer in the constant region. TCR beta libraries came from three nested multiplex PCR rounds using slightly modified ARM-PCR. PCR rounds one and two used TRBV1-TRBV30 forward primers with a C-beta reverse primer for around 10 cycles each. Each CDR3 protein is one row after TCRdb ran MiXCR on the multiplex PCR reads. The data contain some 51,000 distinct CDR3 sequences, about 68% of them seen just once; the ten biggest clones take up approximately 30%. Co-extraction of both nucleic acids (RNA and DNA) used about 18-34 mg of unsorted bulk tissue. Specimen: liver tumor tissue from sampling region 3. As to subset: tumor region T3, left-lateral pole. These receptors all come from a man aged 40-49 years with primary liver carcinoma and hepatitis B virus infection.

This clonotype was counted once. The CDR3 carries no conserved terminal phenylalanine or tryptophan, so it likely arises from a read error. The rearrangement uses TRBV4-1 and TRBJ2-7; D perhaps matches TRBD2 (6 bases). Looked up from germline, CDR1 is MGHRA and CDR2 is YSYEKL. The CDR3 is 13 residues long. In DNA form, the CDR3 reads TGCGACAGCAGCCAAGAGGAGGGCCGCGAGCAGTACTTG. Amino acids: CDSSQEEGREQYL.

In regard to this clonotype: This could be a read error, since a much larger clone is one nucleotide away. The V call is TRBV7-9, the J call TRBJ2-7, with a tentative D call TRBD2 (5 bases). Looked up from germline, CDR1 is SEHNR and CDR2 is FQNEAQ (reference sequence). The CDR3 extends over 12 amino acids. The CDR3 bases are TGTGTCAGCAGCTTATTTTCGGGGGAGCAGTACTTC. Translation: CVSSLFSGEQYF.

The table lists this clonotype with many counts. Since a much larger clone is just one base distant, this may be a read error. The CDR3 region has the DNA TGTGCCACTAGTAGCGGGAGATATGCCGGGGGGCTGTTTTTT. Residues: CATSSGRYAGGLFF. This chain links TRBV6-2 or TRBV6-3 with TRBJ2-2; 9 bases line up with TRBD2. The CDR3 has 14 amino acids. CDR1 and CDR2 (germline): MNHEY, SVGEGT.

This clonotype is labeled medium-sized. The V call is TRBV10-3, the J call TRBJ2-2; TRBD1 aligns across 7 bases. This CDR3 has 13 amino acids. V trimming: 11 bases; J trimming: 5 bases; junction bases outside the gene matches: 8. The V gene's germline CDR1 is ENHRY and CDR2 SYGVKD. The CDR3 protein is CASRQGSTGELFF. CDR3 sequence (DNA): TGTGCCTCCCGACAGGGCTCTACCGGGGAGCTGTTTTTT.

This clonotype was detected once. The junction differs from germline at one of its ends, possibly a read error. The genes are TRBV6-1 and TRBJ1-5; no clear D gene. The germline CDR1 and CDR2 sequences are MNHNS and SASEGT. The CDR3 sequence is 13 residues long. CDR3 sequence: CTSSRWGGQSQHF. CDR3 sequence (DNA): TGTACCAGCAGCAGGTGGGGAGGTCAGTCCCAGCATTTT.

This clonotype appeared a single time. This chain links TRBV12-3 or TRBV12-4 with TRBJ2-1, with 7 bases aligning to TRBD2. CDR3 length: 14 amino acids. J was trimmed by 6 bases and V by 8 bases; bases with no gene match: 10. The CDR3 spells CASRITGTTNEQFF. Here the CDR3 DNA reads TGTGCCAGCCGTATTACCGGGACTACCAATGAGCAGTTCTTC.

In regard to this clonotype: The junction departs from the called germline gene at one end, perhaps through a read error. This chain uses TRBV6-1 with TRBJ2-1; D ambiguous. This CDR3 is built from 11 residues. Per germline, CDR1 MNHNS and CDR2 SASEGT. The CDR3 sequence is CGSSVGNKQFF. The CDR3 region has the DNA TGTGGCAGCAGTGTTGGGAATAAGCAGTTCTTC.

In this sample, this clonotype turned up once. V is TRBV11-2 and J is TRBJ2-5, with no clear D. V was trimmed by 8 bases and J by 2 bases, leaving 15 bases between them. Per germline, CDR1 SGHAT and CDR2 FQNNGV. The CDR3 length is 14 residues. CDR3 in amino acids: CASGLGSVQETQYF. The CDR3 region has the DNA TGTGCCAGCGGTCTAGGGTCAGTACAAGAGACCCAGTACTTC. The full variable domain, completed using reference TRBV11-2 and TRBJ2-5, is EAGVAQSPRYKIIEKRQSVAFWCNPISGHATLYWYQQILGQGPKLLIQFQNNGVVDDSQLPKDRFSAERLKGVDSTLKIQPAKLEDSAVYLCASGLGSVQETQYFGPGTRLLVL.

Turning to this clonotype: An end of the junction differs from the germline gene, which may be a read error. The chain recombines TRBV4-2 with TRBJ2-1; 7 bases align to TRBD2. The CDR3 sequence is 16 residues long. CDR1 and CDR2 (germline): LGHNA, YNFKEQ. The chain's CDR3 is CASSQEASGSYNEQLF. CDR3 coding DNA: TGTGCCAGCAGCCAGGAGGCTAGCGGTTCCTACAATGAGCAGCTCTTC.

Comment on this clonotype: Germline and junction disagree at one end, which may indicate a read error. The chain uses TRBV29-1 and TRBJ2-3; 9 nucleotides align to TRBD2. The V gene's germline CDR1 is SQVTM and CDR2 ANQGSEA. This CDR3 is built from 14 residues. Written as DNA, the CDR3 is TGCAGCGTCGCTTCTAGCGGGGACACAGATACGCAGTACTTT. Its protein is CSVASSGDTDTQYF.

Of note for this clonotype: One end of the junction varies from germline; a read error may be responsible. V is TRBV14 and J is TRBJ2-6; no reliable D call. This CDR3 is built from 19 residues. The germline V gene has CDR1 SGHDN and CDR2 FVKESK. DNA of the CDR3: TGTGCCAGCAGGCAACCTAACTACCGAATAGGCCCTGGGGTCAACGTCCTGACTTTC. This codes for CASRQPNYRIGPGVNVLTF.

The V gene is TRBV30, the J gene TRBJ2-5; no reliable D call. The germline CDR1 and CDR2 sequences are GTSNPN and SVGIG (reference sequence). V was clipped by 7 bases and J by 3 bases, with 18 bases between them. The CDR3 spans 14 residues. This CDR3 is CALSLSGPEETQYF. DNA for the CDR3: TGTGCCTTGAGCCTTTCCGGTCCCGAAGAGACCCAGTACTTC.

About this clonotype itself: Because the CDR3 is missing its conserved closing phenylalanine or tryptophan, this is likely a read error. This chain links TRBV4-1 with TRBJ1-1, with a weak D call TRBD1 (6 bases). This CDR3 has 18 amino acids. CDR1 is MGHRA, CDR2 YSYEKL, per germline. CDR3 coding DNA: TGCGCCGGCAGCCAAGATAGGGGGGGGGGCCTCATGAACACTGAAGCTTTCCTT. This sequence encodes CAGSQDRGGGLMNTEAFL.

In the case of this clonotype: The junction differs from germline at one of its ends, possibly a read error. The J gene is TRBJ2-3, the V gene TRBV6-1, with D possibly being TRBD2 (6 bases). The germline V gene encodes CDR1 MNHNS and CDR2 SASEGT. This CDR3 is 16 amino acids long. CDR3 loop: CASSQSAGLITDTQYF. CDR3 in DNA: TGTGCAAGCAGTCAATCAGCGGGTTTAATCACAGATACACAGTATTTT.

In regard to this clonotype: The missing conserved phenylalanine or tryptophan at the end of this CDR3 makes a read error likely. It is unclear where the CDR3 begins or ends on the DNA, so no DNA is shown, and the CDR3 is as TCRdb lists it. This chain joins TRBV11-1 and TRBJ2-3. Termini included, the CDR3 measures 15 amino acids. CDR1 is SGHAT and CDR2 is FQDESV in the germline V gene (reference sequence). CDR3 sequence: CASSLQPINRDTQYL.

Ten or more counts support this clonotype. A much larger clone sits a single nucleotide away, making a read error possible. This rearrangement joins TRBV6-1 to TRBJ1-1, with a tentative D call TRBD1 (6 bases). This CDR3 has 14 residues. Germline V gene lookup returns CDR1 MNHNS and CDR2 SASEGT. In nucleotides, the CDR3 is TGTGCCAACAGTGAATTGAGCAGGGGAGATGAAGCTTTCTTT. Amino acids: CANSELSRGDEAFF.

Concerning this clonotype itself: No conserved phenylalanine or tryptophan ends this CDR3, so it is likely a read error. The gene calls are TRBV28 and TRBJ1-1; D unclear. The CDR3 is made up of 14 amino acids. CDR1 is MDHEN and CDR2 is SYDVKM in the germline V gene. The CDR3 nucleotides read TGCGCCAGCAGTTTAGGCACGGAGAGGACTGAAGCTTTCTCT. Protein product: CASSLGTERTEAFS.

Regarding this clonotype: At one of its ends the junction is not consistent with the germline gene, which may arise from a read error. The rearrangement links TRBV12-3 or TRBV12-4 to TRBJ2-1, with D tentatively TRBD2 (5 bases). The CDR3 is made up of 12 amino acids. CDR3 protein: CANNGDYNERFF. CDR3 bases: TGTGCCAACAATGGAGACTACAATGAGCGGTTCTTC.

A remark on this clonotype: A read error may produce the germline difference seen at one junction end. V usage is TRBV11-2 and J usage is TRBJ2-5, with D perhaps TRBD2 (6 bases). CDR1 is SGHAT and CDR2 is FQNNGV in the germline V gene. This CDR3 is built from 16 residues. CDR3 in amino acids: CASRSWDSAHQETQNF. CDR3 nucleotide sequence: TGTGCTAGCAGATCCTGGGACTCGGCCCACCAAGAGACCCAGAACTTC.

As for this clonotype: This could be a read error, since a much larger clone is one nucleotide away. The J gene is TRBJ2-3, the V gene TRBV7-9; the match to TRBD1 covers 8 bases. This CDR3 comprises 14 residues. Looked up from germline, CDR1 is SEHNR and CDR2 is FQNEAQ (reference sequence). The CDR3 DNA is TGTACCAGCAGCCAATCACAGGGGGCAGATACGCAGTATTTT. It codes for CTSSQSQGADTQYF.

Of note for this clonotype: A much larger clone is a single base away; this may be a read error. V usage is TRBV2 and J usage is TRBJ2-1; possible D gene TRBD2, 5 bases. Germline V lookup: CDR1 SNHLY, CDR2 FYNNEI. The CDR3 contains 13 residues. The CDR3 is CVSSAIEGNEQFF. The CDR3 DNA is TGTGTCAGCAGTGCTATCGAGGGCAATGAGCAGTTCTTC. The entire variable domain, with the rest obtained from reference TRBV2 and TRBJ2-1, is as follows: EPEVTQTPSHQVTQMGQEVILRCVPISNHLYFYWYRQILGQKVEFLVSFYNNEISEKSEIFDDQFSVERPDGSNFTLKIRSTKLEDSAMYFCVSSAIEGNEQFFGPGTRLTVL.

Comments on this clonotype: A junction boundary mismatches the germline segment, possibly from a read error. The CDR3 region has the DNA TGTGGCAGCCCCTCTTCCGGCCCCTACGAGCAGTACTTC. Encoded protein: CGSPSSGPYEQYF. The V and J genes are TRBV6-2 or TRBV6-3 and TRBJ2-7; D not certain. Germline CDR1 and CDR2: MNHEY and SVGEGT. The CDR3 contains 13 residues.

Remarks on this clonotype: Germline is not matched at one junction end, which may reflect a read error. This chain connects TRBV11-2 to TRBJ2-2; tentatively, D is TRBD2 (5 bases). The CDR3 runs 18 residues. CDR1 is SGHAT and CDR2 is FQNNGV in the germline V gene. For the CDR3, the DNA is TGTGCCAGCAGCGACCCATGGGCGAGGGTTACGAACACCGGGGAGTTGTTTTTT. Translated, it gives CASSDPWARVTNTGELFF.

A few counts support this clonotype. The rearrangement uses TRBV24-1 and TRBJ1-2; D unclear. V lost 9 bases, J lost 7 bases, and 8 bases lay in between. CDR1 KGHDR and CDR2 SFDVKD come from the germline V gene. The CDR3 has 10 amino acids. CDR3 in amino acids: CATYTPGYTF. The CDR3 nucleotides are TGTGCCACCTACACCCCTGGCTACACCTTC.

With respect to this clonotype: One junction end does not reproduce the germline sequence, and a read error may be involved. The chain uses TRBV6-6 and TRBJ2-1; possibly TRBD1 for D (6 bases). Per the germline V gene, CDR1 is MNHNY and CDR2 is SVGAGI (reference sequence). The CDR3 runs 15 residues. The CDR3: CASSLDLQGYNGQFF. The CDR3 nucleotides are TGTGCCAGCAGCTTGGACCTACAGGGTTACAATGGGCAGTTCTTC.

A note on this clonotype: One junction end disagrees with the germline gene, perhaps due to a read error. The rearrangement links TRBV7-9 to TRBJ1-6, with D maybe TRBD1 (6 bases). The germline V gene encodes CDR1 SEHNR and CDR2 FQNEAQ (reference sequence). This CDR3 is 17 amino acids long. CDR3 sequence: CASSLATQGIGNSLLHF. As DNA, the CDR3 is TGTGCCAGCAGCTTAGCGACACAGGGTATCGGAAATTCACTCCTCCACTTT.

This clonotype was recorded once. A junction end diverges from the germline sequence, so it may reflect a read error. The rearrangement links TRBV11-2 to TRBJ2-1, with a tentative D call TRBD2 (6 bases). CDR1 and CDR2 (germline): SGHAT, FQNNGV. The CDR3 covers 14 residues. The CDR3 DNA reads as TGTACCATCAGTTCAGCGGGCCCTGGGAATGAACAGTTCTTC. It yields the protein CTISSAGPGNEQFF.

This chain links TRBV12-3 or TRBV12-4 with TRBJ2-3; TRBD2 matches 7 bases. This CDR3 contains 15 residues. V trimming: 8 bases; J trimming: 4 bases; junction bases outside the gene matches: 12. The CDR3 loop reads CASAQVAGAADTQYF. The DNA for the CDR3 is TGTGCCAGCGCCCAGGTAGCGGGCGCCGCAGATACGCAGTATTTT.

Points on this clonotype: No conserved phenylalanine or tryptophan ends this CDR3, so it is likely a read error. The chain couples TRBV11-2 to TRBJ1-2; no clear D. This CDR3 has 14 amino acids. Germline V gene sequence: CDR1 SGHAT, CDR2 FQNNGV. DNA for the CDR3: TGCGCCAGCAGCACCCTGGGAAGGTTGCGCGGCTACACCTCC. Residues: CASSTLGRLRGYTS.